This T cell receptor beta chain was sequenced during a study of blood T cell repertoires in COVID-19. In the source study's methods: Reference gene primer amplification gave estimated nucleated cell counts. Some clones are missing from TCRdb's copy, which holds only in-frame ones; the method was immunoSEQ multiplex PCR. V, J and clone size reflect that table, while D and trimming were determined from the DNA. The sample consists of about 300,000 clones, about nine tenths of them appearing once. The CDR3 extends over 14 amino acids. In germline, CDR1 is SGHRS, CDR2 YFSETQ. V lost 0 bases and J 1 base, leaving 7 bases between the germline ends. Participants were aged about 18 to 90 years, lived in about 26 US areas, and enrolled virtually.

The TCR sequence derives from a woman aged 40 to 50 who had recovered from COVID-19. This sequence joins TRBV5-1 and TRBJ1-1, with no clear D. Sequenced input: PBMCs or T cells enriched from blood (not recorded which). The CDR3 loop is CASSLVQQNTEAFF. The CDR3 region has the DNA TGCGCCAGCAGCTTGGTGCAACAGAACACTGAAGCTTTCTTT.